Presented here are 9 T cell receptor beta chains from one specimen sequenced in a study of blood T cell repertoires in COVID-19. Here immunoSEQ multiplex PCR was the method, and the copy in TCRdb shows in-frame clones only, minus some. Altogether some 80,000 clones are present, 70% to 90% being singletons, with the ten largest covering approximately 19%. Material for sequencing was peripheral blood. These TCRs come from a human donor in a cohort sampled during active COVID-19.

This rearrangement joins TRBV12-5 to TRBJ1-1; 10 bases align to TRBD1. Per the germline V gene, CDR1 is LGHNT and CDR2 is FRNRAP. V was clipped by 5 bases and J by 10 bases; unmatched bases: 4. The CDR3 is 12 residues long. The CDR3 loop reads CASGPRTGGAFF. DNA for the CDR3: TGTGCTAGTGGTCCACGGACAGGGGGAGCTTTCTTT.

The V call is TRBV29-1, the J call TRBJ2-1; possible D gene TRBD2, 5 bases. Trimming removed 7 bases at V and 2 bases at J, with 15 bases between. CDR3 size: 14 residues. CDR1 SQVTM and CDR2 ANQGSEA come from the germline V gene. This CDR3 is CSGSRADPYNEQFF. As DNA, the CDR3 is TGCAGCGGGTCTAGAGCGGATCCCTACAATGAGCAGTTCTTC.

The rearrangement uses TRBV29-1 and TRBJ2-3; no clear D gene. V was pared by 6 bases and J by 0 bases, with 7 bases between. The length of the CDR3 is 12 residues. From germline, CDR1 is SQVTM and CDR2 ANQGSEA. The CDR3 DNA follows: TGCAGCGTCACAAAAAGCACAGATACGCAGTATTTT. It is translated as CSVTKSTDTQYF.

The chain has TRBV28 and TRBJ1-5; 8 bases match TRBD1. J was trimmed by 7 bases and V by 6 bases; bases with no gene match: 8. Germline assignment: CDR1 MDHEN and CDR2 SYDVKM. This CDR3 spans 14 amino acids. In DNA form, the CDR3 reads TGTGCCAGCAGGGGGACAGGTCGTCTACAGCCCCAGCATTTT. Amino acids: CASRGTGRLQPQHF. Looking up the rest from reference TRBV28 and TRBJ1-5 gives the full variable domain: DVKVTQSSRYLVKRTGEKVFLECVQDMDHENMFWYRQDPGLGLRLIYFSYDVKMKEKGDIPEGYSVSREKKERFSLILESASTNQTSMYLCASRGTGRLQPQHFGDGTRLSIL.

This chain links TRBV5-6 with TRBJ2-1, with 11 positions matching TRBD2. V shed 4 bases and J 7 bases; nucleotides not matched to a gene: 7. This CDR3 is 15 amino acids long. Germline V gene data show CDR1 as SGHDT and CDR2 as YYEEEE. CDR3 coding DNA: TGTGCCAGCAGCGCGACTAGCGGGGCTTATAATGAGCAGTTCTTC. Translation: CASSATSGAYNEQFF. Combining the CDR3 with reference TRBV5-6 and TRBJ2-1 gives the whole variable domain DAGVTQSPTHLIKTRGQQVTLRCSPKSGHDTVSWYQQALGQGPQFIFQYYEEEERQRGNFPDRFSGHQFPNYSSELNVNALLLGDSALYLCASSATSGAYNEQFFGPGTRLTVL.

The rearrangement links TRBV6-5 to TRBJ2-7; 8 bases fit TRBD1. CDR3 length equals 14 residues. Losses at the gene ends were 6 bases for V and 5 bases for J; bases not matched to a gene: 9. Looked up from germline, CDR1 is MNHEY and CDR2 is SVGAGI. CDR3 loop: CASRTTGQAHEQYF. The CDR3 coding sequence is TGTGCCAGCAGGACTACGGGACAGGCACACGAGCAGTACTTC.

This clone was found once. The gene calls are TRBV6-1 and TRBJ1-2, with D possibly TRBD1 on 5 matching bases. CDR3 length: 15 residues. The germline V gene has CDR1 MNHNS and CDR2 SASEGT. V was trimmed by 1 base and J by 2 bases, leaving 11 bases between them. The CDR3 nucleotides read TGTGCCAGCAGTGAAGAAAGGGGCAGGAACTATGGCTACACCTTC. The encoded protein is CASSEERGRNYGYTF.

The J gene is TRBJ1-1, the V gene TRBV19; TRBD1 aligns across 10 bases. The germline CDR1 and CDR2 sequences are LNHDA and SQIVND (reference sequence). Unmatched junction bases numbered 7, after V lost 4 bases and J lost 5 bases. This CDR3 comprises 15 residues. CDR3 in amino acids: CASSRGTGVQTEAFF. Written as DNA, the CDR3 is TGTGCCAGTAGTAGGGGGACAGGGGTACAGACTGAAGCTTTCTTT.

This chain uses TRBV10-1 with TRBJ2-2; TRBD1 agrees at 9 bases. The germline V gene encodes CDR1 WNHNN and CDR2 SYGVQD (reference sequence). After removal of 6 bases from V and 6 bases from J, the junction contained 8 bases not matched to a gene. The CDR3 is made up of 15 amino acids. CDR3 DNA sequence: TGCGCCAGCAGCGACAGGGGGATTGGGGCCGGGGAGCTGTTTTTT. Translation gives CASSDRGIGAGELFF.